The clone carrying this TCR beta chain has just one count. Its antigen is not known. A quantity of about 0.45 to 1 ug RNA underwent reverse transcription using random hexamers. The TCR beta CDR3 was amplified by immunoSEQ multiplex PCR across 54 Vbeta, 13 Jbeta. TCRdb reprocessed the immunoSEQ multiplex PCR reads with MiXCR, giving one entry per CDR3 protein. Here the sample spans about 300,000 distinct CDR3 sequences, around nine tenths being singletons. This entry belongs to a study of CD8 T cells in Susac syndrome. General study points: Individuals included in the TCR sequencing and HLA analysis were acknowledged by the study to be relatively few in number.

The CDR3 is 14 residues long. Between the trimmed V and J ends, which lost 3 bases and 2 bases, there was a span of 14 bases. Germline V gives CDR1 SQVTM, CDR2 ANQGSEA. Sequenced sample: CD8+ T cells from PBMCs. The rearrangement uses TRBV29-1 and TRBJ2-7, with D perhaps matching TRBD1 or TRBD2 (5 bases each). The source is a human donor with multiple sclerosis. The CDR3 sequence: CSVDSGTGTYEQYF. The CDR3 DNA reads as TGCAGCGTTGACTCCGGGACGGGGACCTACGAGCAGTACTTC.